This T cell receptor beta chain was documented in a study of spatial heterogeneity in lung cancer. V gave up 6 bases and J gave up 5 bases; unmatched junction bases: 7. This CDR3 comprises 13 residues. Per germline, CDR1 SQVTM and CDR2 ANQGSEA. Time point of the sample: sample taken at primary tumor resection. No cell sorting; template was whole RNA from tumor, lung tissue or PBMC. This clonotype was counted only a few times. In TCRdb, the 5' RACE reads were re-called with MiXCR into one record per CDR3 protein. The data contain 80,000 to 95,000 distinct CDR3 sequences, around 10% of them singletons. This receptor was taken from a male donor with early-stage non-small cell lung cancer. The sample was PBMCs, taken at surgery. V usage is TRBV29-1 and J usage is TRBJ1-1; 9 bases are a match to TRBD1. The CDR3: CSVMGQGGTEAFF. The CDR3 nucleotides are TGCAGCGTGATGGGACAGGGAGGGACTGAAGCTTTCTTT.